This passage covers 18 T cell receptor beta chains from one sample sequenced in a study of control samples from healthy donors and cancer patients. TCRdb's table, derived via immunoSEQ multiplex PCR, lists solely in-frame clones and lacks some. The data contain roughly 76,000 clones, just under 95% of them singletons. The sample was blood. These receptors came from a woman younger than 30 in good health.

The V gene is TRBV7-2, the J gene TRBJ2-7; D unresolved. CDR1 and CDR2 (germline): SGHTA, FQGNSA. The germline V and J ends were trimmed by 0 bases and 0 bases, with 6 bases remaining between them. CDR3 length: 14 residues. The CDR3 DNA reads TGTGCCAGCAGCTTAGCGGGTCCCTCCTACGAGCAGTACTTC. It specifies CASSLAGPSYEQYF.

This chain uses TRBV5-1 with TRBJ1-4; no clear D gene. In germline, CDR1 is SGHRS, CDR2 YFSETQ. The CDR3 is made up of 12 amino acids. V lost 4 bases and J 7 bases, leaving 8 bases between the germline ends. CDR3 DNA: TGCGCCAGCAGCCCGGCTGGTGAAAAACTGTTTTTT. This encodes CASSPAGEKLFF.

The chain joins TRBV15 to TRBJ1-4; perhaps TRBD1 as D (5 bases). The length of the CDR3 is 15 residues. The V gene lost 7 bases and the J gene lost 3 bases, with 15 bases spanning the gap. Germline values: CDR1 LNHNV, CDR2 YYDKDF (reference sequence). DNA for the CDR3: TGTGCCACCATACCCCTCCCGGGACCTAATGAAAAACTGTTTTTT. Translation: CATIPLPGPNEKLFF.

The rearrangement joins TRBV7-9 to TRBJ2-1, with D possibly TRBD2 on 6 matching bases. The V gene lost 7 bases and the J gene lost 4 bases, with 23 bases spanning the gap. The germline V gene encodes CDR1 SEHNR and CDR2 FQNEAQ (reference sequence). The CDR3 is made up of 17 amino acids. Here the CDR3 reads CASILVSGEDWYNEQFF. The CDR3, as DNA: TGTGCCAGCATCCTAGTATCGGGGGAGGATTGGTACAATGAGCAGTTCTTC.

This clone has just a few counts. V is TRBV6-4 and J is TRBJ2-2, with 7 bases identical to TRBD2. The CDR3 is 16 residues long. Germline CDR1 and CDR2: MRHNA and SNTAGT. V was clipped by 0 bases and J by 2 bases; unmatched bases: 3. In DNA form, the CDR3 reads TGTGCCAGCAGTGACTCCGGCGGGGGTAACACCGGGGAGCTGTTTTTT. Residues: CASSDSGGGNTGELFF.

The chain carries TRBV19 and TRBJ1-2; D call uncertain. This CDR3 region has 13 residues. The V end was cut by 5 bases, the J end by 5 bases, with 12 bases between. Germline loops: CDR1 LNHDA, CDR2 SQIVND (reference sequence). This chain's CDR3 is CASSLSDIYGYTF. CDR3 nucleotide sequence: TGTGCCAGTAGTTTATCAGATATATATGGCTACACCTTC.

The rearrangement uses TRBV9 and TRBJ1-1; a possible D gene is TRBD1 (5 bases). Germline V lookup: CDR1 SGDLS, CDR2 YYNGEE. CDR3 length equals 21 residues. V was pared by 0 bases and J by 0 bases, with 27 bases between. The CDR3 DNA reads TGTGCCAGCAGCGTAGGGATTGTGTGGGGGGAATCCAAAGGGGTGAACACTGAAGCTTTCTTT. It is translated as CASSVGIVWGESKGVNTEAFF.

The rearrangement joins TRBV12-3 or TRBV12-4 to TRBJ1-1; no firm D call. This CDR3 is 11 amino acids long. V shed 8 bases and J shed 5 bases, with 9 bases lying between them. The CDR3 coding sequence is TGTGCCAGCTCGCGGGGTACTGAAGCTTTCTTT. This encodes CASSRGTEAFF.

In the case of this clone: Lacking the conserved final phenylalanine or tryptophan, this CDR3 likely reflects a read error. It is unclear where the CDR3 begins or ends on the DNA, so no DNA is shown, and the CDR3 is as TCRdb lists it. This sequence joins TRBV7-9 and TRBJ2-7; the table gives TRBD1 as D, unverified against the DNA. The CDR3 is made up of 11 amino acids, end residues included. Germline values: CDR1 SEHNR, CDR2 FQNEAQ (reference sequence). Here the CDR3 reads CASSLPNGTAR.

This chain links TRBV19 with TRBJ2-1; 10 positions match TRBD2. V gave up 4 bases and J gave up 5 bases; unmatched junction bases: 11. The CDR3 length is 17 residues. Looked up from germline, CDR1 is LNHDA and CDR2 is SQIVND (reference sequence). CDR3 DNA: TGTGCCAGTAGTAAAGGATGGTGGCTAGCGGGAGACAATGAGCAGTTCTTC. Its translation is CASSKGWWLAGDNEQFF.

This chain uses TRBV19 with TRBJ2-3; either TRBD1 or TRBD2 may supply D (6 bases each). From germline, CDR1 is LNHDA and CDR2 SQIVND (reference sequence). The length of the CDR3 is 13 residues. Between the trimmed V and J ends, which lost 5 bases and 15 bases, there was a span of 21 bases. This CDR3 is CASSPRRDTIFYF. The CDR3 DNA is TGTGCCAGTAGTCCACGGAGGGACACTATCTTCTATTTT.

J is TRBJ2-7 and V is TRBV28, with 12 bases matching TRBD2. There are 15 residues in the CDR3. Germline CDR1 reads MDHEN; CDR2 reads SYDVKM. V gave up 4 bases and J gave up 4 bases; unmatched junction bases: 5. The CDR3 protein is CASSSSGGVLYEQYF. In nucleotides, the CDR3 is TGTGCCAGCAGTTCTAGCGGGGGGGTCCTTTACGAGCAGTACTTC.

The gene calls are TRBV3-1 (or the pseudogene TRBV3-2) and TRBJ1-2, with TRBD1 matching 9 bases. CDR3 length: 13 amino acids. Germline loops: CDR1 LGHDT, CDR2 YNNKEL (reference sequence). V gave up 7 bases and J gave up 4 bases; unmatched junction bases: 4. CDR3 sequence reads: CASTLTGGYGYTF. The CDR3 DNA reads as TGTGCCAGCACTTTGACAGGGGGCTATGGCTACACCTTC.

This rearrangement joins TRBV7-2 to TRBJ2-7, with D perhaps matching TRBD1 (5 bases). Trimming left V 2 bases short and J 4 bases short, with 15 bases between. This CDR3 is built from 15 residues. The germline CDR1 and CDR2 sequences are SGHTA and FQGNSA. The CDR3 loop is CASSLSTSKGYEQYF. DNA for the CDR3: TGTGCCAGCAGCTTAAGCACTTCCAAGGGGTACGAGCAGTACTTC.

V is TRBV6-1 and J is TRBJ1-1; possibly TRBD1 for D (5 bases). Deletions cut 0 bases from V and 5 bases from J, with 10 bases between. Germline V gives CDR1 MNHNS, CDR2 SASEGT. The CDR3 sequence is 14 residues long. CDR3 DNA sequence: TGTGCCAGCAGTGAAGCGCTAGGGGATACTGAAGCTTTCTTT. As protein: CASSEALGDTEAFF.

The rearrangement links TRBV5-4 to TRBJ2-2; TRBD2 aligns across 9 bases. CDR3 length: 16 amino acids. Germline lookup yields CDR1 SGHNT and CDR2 YYREEE (reference sequence). With 2 bases clipped from V and 8 bases from J, the junction kept 10 bases outside the gene matches. CDR3 loop: CASSFFSGGRRGELFF. The CDR3 nucleotides are TGTGCCAGCAGCTTCTTTAGCGGGGGACGGAGAGGGGAGCTGTTTTTT.

The rearrangement joins TRBV28 to TRBJ1-2, with D maybe TRBD1 (6 bases). The CDR3 loop spans 12 amino acids. Per germline, CDR1 MDHEN and CDR2 SYDVKM. V lost 5 bases and J lost 13, with 17 bases in between. The CDR3 DNA sequence: TGTGCCAGCAGTAGACAGGTTCGGGGTGGCACCTTC. Protein product: CASSRQVRGGTF.

CDR3 nucleotide sequence: TGTGCCAGCAGCGTAGAAGGAACGGGGAATCAGCCCCAGCATTTT. Protein: CASSVEGTGNQPQHF. The chain employs TRBV9 and TRBJ1-5, with D unclear. Germline CDR1 SGDLS, CDR2 YYNGEE. This CDR3 has 15 residues. V was cut by 0 bases and J by 4 bases, with 11 bases left in between.